This TCR beta chain is drawn from a study of CD8 T cells in ankylosing spondylitis. Study results and limitations: The authors found the disease-linked clones to be CD8+ and relatively rare in peripheral blood. What appeared characteristic of ankylosing spondylitis blood was a TCR beta motif of eight highly homologous variants. Matched synovial fluid from ankylosing spondylitis patients was reported to be enriched for disease-linked clones.

The CDR3 is 17 residues long. V lost 1 base and J lost 7; bases outside the gene matches: 17. CDR1 is DFQATT and CDR2 is SNEGSKA in the germline V gene (reference sequence). As the method for making TCR beta libraries, quantitative 5'-RACE with molecular barcodes was used. TCRdb recomputed calls from the 5' RACE reads with MiXCR, one row per CDR3 protein. The table shows about 440,000 distinct CDR3 sequences, with approximately 17% occurring only once. Note on this clonotype: Its antigen is undetermined.

Sequencing was performed on blood, either unsorted or a sorted T cell fraction (not recorded which). The gene calls are TRBV20-1 and TRBJ2-5, with TRBD2 identical over 8 bases. The receptor was isolated from a male donor with ankylosing spondylitis. The CDR3 spells CSARAPRSGGQTGTQYF. Here the CDR3 DNA reads TGCAGTGCTAGAGCACCCCGGAGCGGGGGCCAGACCGGGACCCAGTACTTC.